These T cell receptor beta chains were read from a single sample in a study of T cell responses to AZD1222 COVID-19 vaccine. Clones were sequenced by immunoSEQ multiplex PCR, and TCRdb holds only the in-frame ones, with some missing. The data hold over 100,000 clones, with roughly nine tenths observed a single time. The sample consisted of peripheral blood, taken on day 0 of AZD1222 vaccination. These receptors were obtained from an adult in good health. CDR3s include the opening cysteine and the closing phenylalanine or tryptophan. D genes are given only for firm matches. Clone sizes are given selectively: once, few, many, or a class where the clone is expanded.

D: NA
J: TRBJ1-3
V: TRBV10-3
size: NA
DNA: TGTGCCATCAGTGGCAGGAGCTCTGGAAACACCATATATTTT
CDR3: CAISGRSSGNTIYF

D: TRBD1
J: TRBJ2-7
V: TRBV5-6
size: NA
DNA: TGTGCCAGCAGCCAAACCCCGGGACAGGGGGCGCGGGAGCAGTACTTC
CDR3: CASSQTPGQGAREQYF

D: NA
J: TRBJ1-1
V: TRBV28
size: NA
DNA: TGTGCCAGCAGCCCCCCAGCTTTCTTT
CDR3: CASSPPAFF

D: NA
J: TRBJ2-7
V: TRBV6-2/TRBV6-3
size: NA
DNA: TGTGCCAGCAGTTATGCCAACGAGCAGTACTTC
CDR3: CASSYANEQYF

D: NA
J: TRBJ1-1
V: TRBV5-6
size: NA
DNA: TGTGCCAGCCGCTGGGCGGGGAACACTGAAGCTTTCTTT
CDR3: CASRWAGNTEAFF

D: NA
J: TRBJ2-2
V: TRBV6-4
size: NA
DNA: TGTGCCAGCAGTGAAGGGGCGACCGGGGAGCTGTTTTTT
CDR3: CASSEGATGELFF

D: TRBD2
J: TRBJ2-1
V: TRBV4-3
size: NA
DNA: TGCGCCAGCAGCCAAGACCCCCGGCGGGGGGCCGGGCAGCAGTTCTTC
CDR3: CASSQDPRRGAGQQFF

D: TRBD2
J: TRBJ2-1
V: TRBV11-2
size: NA
DNA: TGTGCCAGCAGCTTAGCCCCCCTGGAAGCGGGGCACTACAATGAGCAGTTCTTC
CDR3: CASSLAPLEAGHYNEQFF

D: NA
J: TRBJ2-3
V: TRBV10-1
size: NA
DNA: TGCGCCACTCAACAGACGACCACAGATACGCAGTATTTT
CDR3: CATQQTTTDTQYF

D: TRBD2
J: TRBJ2-3
V: TRBV11-1
size: NA
DNA: TGTGCCAGCAGCGCAGGACTAGCGCCCACAGATACGCAGTATTTT
CDR3: CASSAGLAPTDTQYF

D: NA
J: TRBJ2-7
V: TRBV11-1
size: once
DNA: TGTGCCAGCAGACTAACCGACGGTTACGAGCAGTACTTC
CDR3: CASRLTDGYEQYF

D: NA
J: TRBJ2-5
V: TRBV5-1
size: once
DNA: TGCGCCAGCAGCTTCAAGGGGAGTTTAGGAGAGACCCAGTACTTC
CDR3: CASSFKGSLGETQYF

D: NA
J: TRBJ2-7
V: TRBV4-3
size: NA
DNA: TGCGCCAGCAGCCAAGATCCGCCATCCTACGAGCAGTACTTC
CDR3: CASSQDPPSYEQYF

D: NA
J: TRBJ1-2
V: TRBV2
size: NA
DNA: TGTGCCAGCAGTCTTTCCCCTACAGGAAACTATGGCTACACCTTC
CDR3: CASSLSPTGNYGYTF

D: NA
J: TRBJ2-3
V: TRBV5-1
size: NA
DNA: TGCGCCAGCAGCTTGTATGGTCCCACAGATACGCAGTATTTT
CDR3: CASSLYGPTDTQYF

D: NA
J: TRBJ2-1
V: TRBV9
size: NA
DNA: TGTGCCAGCAGCGTAGGGACGGCATACAATGAGCAGTTCTTC
CDR3: CASSVGTAYNEQFF